This T cell receptor (beta chain) was retrieved from a study of post-analysis software for immune sequencing data. Looking at the study overall: Progressive-relapsing, secondary progressive and relapsing-remitting multiple sclerosis were among the disease courses included.

The table lists this clonotype with a few counts. Its target is unknown. Study-wide findings and caveats: Controls' normalized Chao1 diversity significantly exceeded that of multiple sclerosis patients. Under the F measure, samples that were prepared in one batch clustered strongly together. With TRBV5-6, TRBV5-1 and TRBV20-1 included, about five TRBV segments were more frequent in patients than in controls.

Unique-molecular-identifier-tagged TCR beta cDNA libraries were used. The authors obtained 500,000 to 600,000 cDNA molecules from approximately 1 to 10 million T cells. TCRdb analysed the PCR reads with MiXCR anew, one entry per CDR3 protein. The profile shows 750,000 to 950,000 distinct CDR3 sequences, under 70% of them singletons. In germline, CDR1 is SEHNR, CDR2 FQNEAQ (reference sequence). V was pared by 4 bases and J by 5 bases, with 6 bases of the junction left unmatched. The CDR3 consists of 15 residues. This clonotype was sampled from a girl aged 5-17 years with multiple sclerosis. The sample was blood. V is TRBV7-9 and J is TRBJ2-5, with 11 bases lining up with TRBD1. The DNA of the CDR3 is TGTGCCAGCAGCTACGGACAGGGGGCGTGGGAGACCCAGTACTTC. Its translation is CASSYGQGAWETQYF.